Each of the 28 T cell receptor beta chains below was sequenced from the same sample in a study of shared T cell receptors in the human thymus. Clones were sequenced by immunoSEQ multiplex PCR, and TCRdb holds only the in-frame ones, with some missing. The data show roughly 550,000 clones, approximately 78% seen once. These data also featured in a second study, about human thymus T cells.

Sequencing used thymocytes. These receptor sequences come from a boy younger than two with a congenital heart defect.

The rearrangement links TRBV27 to TRBJ1-5; the D gene is possibly TRBD1 (6 bases). The germline V and J ends were trimmed by 6 bases and 5 bases, with 23 bases remaining between them. In germline, CDR1 is MNHEY, CDR2 SMNVEV (reference sequence). The CDR3 runs to 17 residues. CDR3 region: CASSSAPKGQTDQPQHF. The DNA of the CDR3 is TGTGCCAGCAGCTCTGCCCCAAAAGGACAGACAGATCAGCCCCAGCATTTT.

The V gene is TRBV2, the J gene TRBJ2-5, with 7 nucleotides matching TRBD2. Germline CDR1 reads SNHLY; CDR2 reads FYNNEI. This CDR3 region has 14 residues. Trimming removed 6 bases from V and 5 bases from J; junction bases left unmatched: 9. Here the CDR3 reads CASSARTSGETQYF. CDR3 sequence (DNA): TGTGCCAGCAGCGCGCGGACTAGTGGGGAGACCCAGTACTTC.

The V call is TRBV27, the J call TRBJ2-7, with 7 nucleotides matching TRBD1. Losses at the gene ends were 0 bases for V and 2 bases for J; bases not matched to a gene: 4. The CDR3 consists of 15 residues. Per the germline V gene, CDR1 is MNHEY and CDR2 is SMNVEV (reference sequence). The CDR3 here is CASSLSSQGAYEQYF. The DNA of the CDR3 is TGTGCCAGCAGTTTATCGAGTCAGGGGGCCTACGAGCAGTACTTC.

The chain employs TRBV29-1 and TRBJ1-1; D remains ambiguous. The V gene's germline CDR1 is SQVTM and CDR2 ANQGSEA. The CDR3 length is 11 residues. Deletions cut 8 bases from V and 3 bases from J, with 10 bases between. The CDR3 reads CSFRRDTEAFF. The CDR3 DNA reads as TGCAGCTTCCGACGGGACACTGAAGCTTTCTTT.

The chain couples TRBV6-5 to TRBJ2-1, with 8 bases fitting TRBD2. Looked up from germline, CDR1 is MNHEY and CDR2 is SVGAGI. This CDR3 is built from 11 residues. V gave up 8 bases and J gave up 13 bases; unmatched junction bases: 7. The CDR3 nucleotides are TGTGCCAGCGGAGGGCGGGAGGAACAGTTCTTC. Its protein is CASGGREEQFF.

V usage is TRBV19 and J usage is TRBJ2-1; TRBD2 matches at 10 bases. The J segment lost 0 bases and the V segment lost 5 bases, leaving 4 bases of the junction unmatched. This CDR3 is built from 16 residues. Looked up from germline, CDR1 is LNHDA and CDR2 is SQIVND (reference sequence). CDR3 bases: TGTGCCAGTAGTCCGCGACTAGCGGGCTCCTACAATGAGCAGTTCTTC. Translation: CASSPRLAGSYNEQFF.

The rearrangement links TRBV25-1 to TRBJ2-7; 9 bases fit TRBD1. This CDR3 has 16 residues. The ends lost 2 bases at V and 4 bases at J; junction bases unmatched: 9. Germline CDR1 and CDR2: MGHDK and SYGVNS. The CDR3 bases are TGTGCCAGCAGTGAAGTGGGGGGACAGGGATCATACGAGCAGTACTTC. This gives the protein CASSEVGGQGSYEQYF.

The chain is built from TRBV28 and TRBJ2-6, with D tentatively TRBD1 (6 bases). Germline V gene sequence: CDR1 MDHEN, CDR2 SYDVKM. V lost 5 bases and J 0 bases, leaving 20 bases between the germline ends. The CDR3 consists of 19 residues. In DNA form, the CDR3 reads TGTGCCAGCAGTCAGGAGGCGAAGGACAGTCCCTCTGGGGCCAACGTCCTGACTTTC. Translating it yields CASSQEAKDSPSGANVLTF. The whole variable domain, remainder taken from reference TRBV28 and TRBJ2-6, is DVKVTQSSRYLVKRTGEKVFLECVQDMDHENMFWYRQDPGLGLRLIYFSYDVKMKEKGDIPEGYSVSREKKERFSLILESASTNQTSMYLCASSQEAKDSPSGANVLTFGAGSRLTVL.

The chain has TRBV25-1 and TRBJ2-1; TRBD2 matches at 12 bases. The germline V gene has CDR1 MGHDK and CDR2 SYGVNS. Germline trimming cut 6 bases from V and 5 bases from J; bases unmatched to any gene: 5. The CDR3 contains 15 residues. For the CDR3, the DNA is TGTGCCAGCAGCTTCCTAGCGGGAGGGAACAATGAGCAGTTCTTC. This encodes CASSFLAGGNNEQFF.

V is TRBV5-1 and J is TRBJ1-2; D remains unclear. From germline, CDR1 is SGHRS and CDR2 YFSETQ. The V gene lost 0 bases and the J gene lost 4 bases, with 13 bases spanning the gap. The CDR3 is 15 residues long. The CDR3 is CASSLGEALFYGYTF. The CDR3 nucleotides are TGCGCCAGCAGCTTGGGGGAGGCCCTCTTCTATGGCTACACCTTC.

This chain links TRBV7-2 with TRBJ2-7; 9 bases fit TRBD1. CDR3 length: 14 residues. The V segment lost 4 bases and the J segment 7 bases; nucleotides outside the gene matches: 8. The germline CDR1 and CDR2 sequences are SGHTA and FQGNSA. CDR3: CASSSRDRVGEQYF. The CDR3 DNA follows: TGTGCCAGCAGCTCCCGGGACAGGGTGGGAGAGCAGTACTTC.

This clone was seen only a few times. The chain recombines TRBV5-6 with TRBJ2-7, with D perhaps matching TRBD2 (5 bases). CDR3 length: 15 residues. V lost 0 bases and J lost 0, with 10 bases in between. Germline CDR1 is SGHDT and CDR2 is YYEEEE. The CDR3 nucleotides are TGTGCCAGCAGCTTGGAAGCGGTTGTCTCCTACGAGCAGTACTTC. Amino acid sequence: CASSLEAVVSYEQYF.

The chain joins TRBV18 to TRBJ2-1; 10 nucleotides line up with TRBD1. The CDR3 totals 15 residues. Trimming cost V 6 bases and J 5 bases; bases outside gene matches: 7. The V gene's germline CDR1 is KGHSH and CDR2 LQKENI. The CDR3 reads CASSPDRGADNEQFF. The CDR3 DNA sequence: TGTGCCAGCTCCCCGGACAGGGGGGCAGACAATGAGCAGTTCTTC.

The J gene is TRBJ2-1, the V gene TRBV5-1; 10 bases fit TRBD2. Germline lookup yields CDR1 SGHRS and CDR2 YFSETQ. After removal of 6 bases from V and 0 bases from J, the junction contained 3 bases not matched to a gene. This CDR3 is built from 15 residues. The CDR3 DNA sequence: TGCGCCAGCATGCGGACTAGCGGCTCCTACAATGAGCAGTTCTTC. Its protein is CASMRTSGSYNEQFF.

The rearrangement joins TRBV27 to TRBJ2-7; 10 bases are shared with TRBD1. Germline V gene sequence: CDR1 MNHEY, CDR2 SMNVEV (reference sequence). The CDR3 has 14 residues. Unmatched junction bases numbered 6, after V lost 5 bases and J lost 5 bases. This chain's CDR3 is CASSPGTGEDEQYF. Here the CDR3 DNA reads TGTGCCAGCAGTCCCGGGACAGGGGAGGACGAGCAGTACTTC.

The chain employs TRBV6-1 and TRBJ1-4; 9 positions match TRBD1. Germline V gene lookup returns CDR1 MNHNS and CDR2 SASEGT. V was pared by 4 bases and J by 6 bases, with 6 bases of the junction left unmatched. The CDR3 extends over 15 amino acids. CDR3 region: CASSVRGQGDEKLFF. The CDR3 nucleotides are TGTGCCAGCAGTGTAAGGGGACAGGGTGATGAAAAACTGTTTTTT.

There are a few counts of this clone. The V and J genes are TRBV10-2 and TRBJ2-3, with 12 bases matching TRBD2. CDR1 WSHSY and CDR2 SAAADI come from the germline V gene. CDR3 length equals 18 residues. V trimming: 3 bases; J trimming: 2 bases; junction bases outside the gene matches: 9. CDR3 loop: CASSEGTSGQPLTDTQYF. Written as DNA, the CDR3 is TGCGCCAGCAGTGAAGGGACTAGCGGGCAACCCCTCACAGATACGCAGTATTTT.

The chain recombines TRBV11-3 with TRBJ2-7; D unresolved. V was clipped by 2 bases and J by 6 bases, with 11 bases between them. Germline assignment: CDR1 SGHNT and CDR2 YENEEA. This CDR3 is 13 amino acids long. Here the CDR3 reads CASSLISMSEQYF. The CDR3 DNA is TGTGCCAGCAGCTTAATTTCCATGAGCGAGCAGTACTTC.

In its sample, this clone was seen a few times. The J gene is TRBJ1-3, the V gene TRBV5-4, with D possibly TRBD1 on 6 matching bases. The CDR3 length is 14 residues. Per germline, CDR1 SGHNT and CDR2 YYREEE (reference sequence). The V end was cut by 4 bases, the J end by 6 bases, with 14 bases between. This CDR3 reads CASSVQGEENTIYF. CDR3 nucleotide sequence: TGTGCCAGCAGCGTACAGGGAGAGGAAAACACCATATATTTT.

J is TRBJ2-1 and V is TRBV27, with 10 bases aligning to TRBD2. The CDR3 is 14 amino acids. Germline V lookup: CDR1 MNHEY, CDR2 SMNVEV (reference sequence). Trimming took 2 bases from V and 9 from J; bases not matched to a gene: 4. CDR3 residues: CASSLASGRPEQFF. CDR3 coding DNA: TGTGCCAGCAGTTTAGCTAGCGGGAGACCTGAGCAGTTCTTC.

This chain links TRBV11-3 with TRBJ2-7, with D possibly being TRBD1 (7 bases). The ends were cut back, 7 bases at V and 3 bases at J, with 16 bases in the middle. Germline CDR1 reads SGHNT; CDR2 reads YENEEA. The CDR3 sequence is 14 residues long. The CDR3 here is CASTPGRGVYEQYF. The CDR3 DNA is TGTGCCAGCACCCCGGGCAGGGGGGTCTACGAGCAGTACTTC.

The chain couples TRBV6-6 to TRBJ2-1, with 10 bases matching TRBD1. V shed 6 bases and J 4 bases; nucleotides not matched to a gene: 9. This CDR3 is 16 amino acids long. In germline, CDR1 is MNHNY, CDR2 SVGAGI (reference sequence). CDR3 loop: CASSDTGTGDYNEQFF. Written as DNA, the CDR3 is TGTGCCAGCAGCGACACCGGGACAGGGGATTACAATGAGCAGTTCTTC.

Remarks on this clone: This sample includes further DNA sequences coding for the same CDR3. This chain uses TRBV5-4 with TRBJ1-3; D is perhaps TRBD1 (5 bases). Germline CDR1 and CDR2: SGHNT and YYREEE (reference sequence). The CDR3 totals 14 residues. The V end lost 4 bases, the J end lost 1 base, and 9 bases lay between the germline ends. The CDR3 here is CASSSGGSGNTIYF. In nucleotides, the CDR3 is TGTGCCAGCAGCAGCGGGGGTTCTGGAAACACCATATATTTT.

The chain is built from TRBV5-6 and TRBJ2-3, with 9 bases matching TRBD2. Germline CDR1 reads SGHDT; CDR2 reads YYEEEE. V trimming: 0 bases; J trimming: 8 bases; junction bases outside the gene matches: 10. The CDR3 spans 16 residues. In DNA, the CDR3 is TGTGCCAGCAGCTTGGGGGGCGGGAGGGTCCGCGGTACGCAGTATTTT. This codes for CASSLGGGRVRGTQYF.

This clone has just a few counts. The chain recombines TRBV7-9 with TRBJ2-7; 11 bases fit TRBD1. J gave up 7 bases and V 6 bases, and 8 bases lay outside the gene matches. Looked up from germline, CDR1 is SEHNR and CDR2 is FQNEAQ (reference sequence). CDR3 length equals 14 residues. The CDR3 nucleotides read TGTGCCAGCAGTTCAACCGGGACAGGGGGTGAGCAGTACTTC. The encoded protein is CASSSTGTGGEQYF.

V and J are TRBV30 and TRBJ1-3, with a tentative D call TRBD1 (5 bases). The V gene's germline CDR1 is GTSNPN and CDR2 SVGIG (reference sequence). The V end was cut by 4 bases, the J end by 7 bases, with 11 bases between. The CDR3 spans 12 residues. This chain's CDR3 is CAWTGKKNTIYF. CDR3 coding DNA: TGTGCCTGGACAGGGAAAAAGAACACCATATATTTT. Supplemented by reference TRBV30 and TRBJ1-3, the full variable domain reads SQTIHQWPATLVQPVGSPLSLECTVEGTSNPNLYWYRQAAGRGLQLLFYSVGIGQISSEVPQNLSASRPQDRQFILSSKKLLLSDSGFYLCAWTGKKNTIYFGEGSWLTVV.

The chain joins TRBV29-1 to TRBJ2-5; TRBD2 matches at 8 bases. CDR3 length equals 15 residues. V dropped 6 bases and J dropped 3; count of bases not matched to a gene: 12. Germline CDR1 and CDR2: SQVTM and ANQGSEA. The CDR3 nucleotides read TGCAGCGTCCAAAAGGCACTAGCGGAGAAAGAGACCCAGTACTTC. Translation: CSVQKALAEKETQYF.

There are a few counts of this clone. The J gene is TRBJ1-4, the V gene TRBV7-9, with a weak D call TRBD1 (5 bases). The CDR3 is 18 residues long. Trimming pared 4 bases from V and 5 bases from J, leaving 23 bases between. Per germline, CDR1 SEHNR and CDR2 FQNEAQ (reference sequence). CDR3 amino acids: CASSSRDSLGRHNEKLFF. The CDR3 coding sequence is TGTGCCAGCAGCTCCCGGGACTCCTTGGGGAGGCACAATGAAAAACTGTTTTTT.